One TCR beta chain is described in this entry. Its specificity is not known. V was cut by 3 bases and J by 2 bases, with 10 bases left in between. The CDR3 covers 14 residues. This entry is derived from a study of T-cell memory formation after mild COVID-19. Study as a whole: TCR clusters were mostly confined to one donor each. Study results and limitations: The appearance of some responding clones in pre-infection memory suggested that cross-reactive memory joined.

One entry per CDR3 protein results from TCRdb running MiXCR on the 5' RACE reads. The sample holds about 560,000 distinct CDR3 sequences, approximately 15% seen once. Sequences were obtained from PBMCs or a T cell subset sorted from them (not recorded which). J is TRBJ1-2 and V is TRBV12-3 or TRBV12-4; no firm D call. The sequence was collected from an adult woman who had mild COVID-19 (a few samples of this study predate the infection). Cell type and time point are not known. Here the CDR3 DNA reads TGTGCCAGCAGTTTTGCCGAAATAAACTATGGCTACACCTTC. Its protein is CASSFAEINYGYTF.